Shown below are 14 T cell receptor beta chains from a single sample sequenced in a study of cytomegalovirus exposure and HLA in healthy donors. In the PCR, 60 Vbeta and 13 Jbeta primers were used. Sequencing was performed with immunoSEQ multiplex PCR; in TCRdb, only in-frame clones are kept and a portion is missing. Of more than 150,000 clones listed, 76% are singletons. Sample: PBMCs. These TCRs come from a man in his late teens or twenties in good health and CMV-seronegative.

This clone has only one observation. The chain couples TRBV7-9 to TRBJ2-5, with 13 bases lining up with TRBD2. V lost 4 bases, J lost 1 base, and 3 bases stayed unmatched. Germline V gene sequence: CDR1 SEHNR, CDR2 FQNEAQ (reference sequence). The length of the CDR3 is 16 residues. The CDR3 protein is CASSSGTSGVQETQYF. For the CDR3, the DNA is TGTGCCAGCAGCTCTGGGACTAGCGGGGTCCAAGAGACCCAGTACTTC.

This rearrangement joins TRBV7-2 to TRBJ2-7; D perhaps matches TRBD2 (6 bases). The CDR3 has 15 residues. V was trimmed by 5 bases and J by 0 bases, leaving 14 bases between them. Germline loops: CDR1 SGHTA, CDR2 FQGNSA. As DNA, the CDR3 is TGTGCCAGCAGCACCATGCGGGGTGTCTCCTACGAGCAGTACTTC. It specifies CASSTMRGVSYEQYF.

V usage is TRBV9 and J usage is TRBJ2-2, with D uncertain. Trimming took off 5 bases at V and 6 bases at J, with 8 bases between the two ends. CDR1 and CDR2 from the germline V gene are SGDLS and YYNGEE. This CDR3 is built from 12 residues. The CDR3 nucleotides are TGTGCCAGCAGTATAGAAGCCGGGGAGCTGTTTTTT. This sequence encodes CASSIEAGELFF.

This rearrangement joins TRBV5-6 to TRBJ2-1; tentatively, D is TRBD1 (6 bases). Germline V gene lookup returns CDR1 SGHDT and CDR2 YYEEEE. This CDR3 contains 13 residues. Between the trimmed V and J ends, which lost 5 bases and 7 bases, there was a span of 13 bases. CDR3 DNA: TGTGCCAGCAGACCTACAGGGATGAATGAGCAGTTCTTC. It encodes CASRPTGMNEQFF.

The chain uses TRBV5-1 and TRBJ1-4, with TRBD1 as a possible D gene (5 bases). The germline V gene encodes CDR1 SGHRS and CDR2 YFSETQ. The length of the CDR3 is 15 residues. V shed 0 bases and J shed 6 bases, with 12 bases lying between them. The CDR3 is CASSLEGVLDEKLFF. CDR3 coding DNA: TGCGCCAGCAGCTTGGAAGGGGTCTTGGATGAAAAACTGTTTTTT.

This clone was recorded a few times. The chain uses TRBV6-6 and TRBJ1-1; no definite D call. The V gene's germline CDR1 is MNHNY and CDR2 SVGAGI (reference sequence). The V and J ends lost 1 base and 9 bases respectively, with 12 bases between them. This CDR3 has 13 residues. The chain's CDR3 is CASSYYRGAQAFF. Here the CDR3 DNA reads TGTGCCAGCAGTTACTACCGAGGTGCACAAGCTTTCTTT.

The J gene is TRBJ2-4, the V gene TRBV28, with 9 nucleotides matching TRBD1. The CDR3 spans 14 residues. CDR1 is MDHEN, CDR2 SYDVKM, per germline. V lost 2 bases to trimming and J lost 7 bases; unmatched junction nucleotides: 3. CDR3 nucleotides: TGTGCCAGCAGTTTACGGGACAGGGCCAACATTCAGTACTTC. Its translation: CASSLRDRANIQYF.

This clone was counted a few times. The chain joins TRBV30 to TRBJ2-5; D is unresolved. The ends were cut back, 1 base at V and 4 bases at J, with 7 bases in the middle. Per the germline V gene, CDR1 is GTSNPN and CDR2 is SVGIG (reference sequence). This CDR3 contains 12 residues. The CDR3 nucleotides read TGTGCCTGGAGTGGAAGAGGAGAGACCCAGTACTTC. Protein sequence: CAWSGRGETQYF. Using reference TRBV30 and TRBJ2-5 for the parts outside the CDR3, the full variable domain is SQTIHQWPATLVQPVGSPLSLECTVEGTSNPNLYWYRQAAGRGLQLLFYSVGIGQISSEVPQNLSASRPQDRQFILSSKKLLLSDSGFYLCAWSGRGETQYFGPGTRLLVL.

V and J are TRBV2 and TRBJ2-1; 10 nucleotides align to TRBD2. The CDR3 has 12 residues. Germline lookup yields CDR1 SNHLY and CDR2 FYNNEI. J lost 6 bases, V lost 10 bases, and 3 bases had no gene match. In DNA, the CDR3 is TGTGCCACGGCTAGCGGGAGCAATGAGCAGTTCTTC. It specifies CATASGSNEQFF.

This chain uses TRBV7-2 with TRBJ1-5, with a weak D call TRBD1 (5 bases). From germline, CDR1 is SGHTA and CDR2 FQGNSA. V was pared by 5 bases and J by 4 bases, with 15 bases between. The CDR3 has 15 amino acids. The CDR3 reads CASSNWAGPNQPQHF. As DNA, the CDR3 is TGTGCCAGCAGCAACTGGGCAGGGCCAAATCAGCCCCAGCATTTT.

This chain uses TRBV7-3 with TRBJ1-1; D remains ambiguous. V lost 5 bases to trimming and J lost 2 bases, with 9 bases between them. Germline V gene lookup returns CDR1 SGHTA and CDR2 FQGTGA. The CDR3 spans 13 residues. The DNA of the CDR3 is TGTGCCAGCAGCACTACCGTTAACACTGAAGCTTTCTTT. Its protein product is CASSTTVNTEAFF.

The V gene is TRBV6-5, the J gene TRBJ2-1, with 7 bases aligning to TRBD2. The germline CDR1 and CDR2 sequences are MNHEY and SVGAGI. The CDR3 runs to 15 residues. The J segment lost 9 bases and the V segment lost 7 bases, leaving 15 bases of the junction unmatched. The CDR3 spells CASNPRLGGSGEQFF. CDR3 nucleotide sequence: TGTGCCAGCAACCCCAGGCTGGGCGGGAGTGGTGAGCAGTTCTTC.

This clone was counted between two and nine times. The chain joins TRBV6-5 to TRBJ1-1; no firm D call. The V end lost 4 bases, the J end lost 4 bases, and 10 bases lay between the germline ends. There are 13 residues in the CDR3. Germline values: CDR1 MNHEY, CDR2 SVGAGI. The CDR3 loop reads CASSSGYGTEAFF. Written as DNA, the CDR3 is TGTGCCAGCAGTTCAGGTTATGGCACTGAAGCTTTCTTT.

CDR3 nucleotides: TGTGCCAGCTCCACAGGACGAGGTTCAGGGACTGAAGCTTTCTTT. It encodes CASSTGRGSGTEAFF. The rearrangement joins TRBV18 to TRBJ1-1; possible D gene TRBD1, 5 bases. The CDR3 consists of 15 residues. Trimming removed 6 bases from V and 5 bases from J, with 19 bases in between. Germline CDR1 KGHSH, CDR2 LQKENI.